The T cell receptor (beta chain) described here comes from a study of T cells after yellow fever vaccination (dated 2019 in TCRdb). Regarding the complete study: Libraries from fractions with low cell numbers were prepared with the SMART-Seq v4 Ultra Low Input RNA kit. To follow T-cell clones before and after both primary and booster YFV17D yellow fever vaccination, bulk TCR alpha and beta repertoires underwent longitudinal sequencing. Two healthy male donors made up the cohort, one aged 18 to 30 years and the other aged 30 to 40 years. Bulk PBMC replicates and cell subsets were isolated from blood drawn at multiple timepoints before and after both primary and secondary immunization. Paper-wide results and their limitations: The secondary T-cell response was found to be weaker but faster than the primary response, with a peak reached on day 5 rather than on day 15. A small fraction of clonotypes showed up in both the CD4 and CD8 compartments, probably as a result of convergent recombination. Most clones expanded after primary vaccination (approximately 95% of CD4 and over 80% of CD8) were re-detected after the booster, suggesting that broad memory maintenance occurred. Computational filtering was required because FACS-sorted repertoires could contain abundant contaminating clonotypes from the bulk population. Only two donors were included in the study, so the extent to which the findings can be generalized is limited.

This clonotype has a handful of counts. Its antigen target is currently unknown. No much larger clonotype is one base removed from it; base qualities were not supplied. Synthesis of TCR cDNA relied on 5'RACE template switching, a step that introduced a universal primer site along with unique molecular identifiers. cDNA synthesis was primed from both the TCR alpha and TCR beta constant segments. Library amplification used two PCR steps, and the second PCR step added sample barcodes and sequencing adapters. Sequencing of libraries was done on Illumina HiSeq 2500 (2x100 bp) or NovaSeq (2x150 bp). The paper's processing steps were these. MIGEC was used to demultiplex reads and collapse the reads into UMI consensus sequences, and MiXCR was used for V(D)J alignment. Vaccine-responding clonotypes were identified with edgeR using replicate PBMC samples, with FDR below 0.01 and a log2 fold change above 5 up to day 15 being required. Each bulk clonotype was labeled CD4 or CD8 based on which sequenced repertoire, CD4 or CD8, contained the clonotype at higher abundance. TCRdb cleaned the public reads at Q25 with fastp, built clones with MiXCR and kept in-frame beta chains. Identical CDR3 protein sequences are pooled into one entry, listed with their most common genes and DNA. The V and J calls were not made by the authors but by TCRdb's processing. This sample holds some 350,000 distinct CDR3 sequences; around 6.4% were observed only once. Of the sample, approximately 15% is held by the ten largest clones.

Trimming takes 7 bases off V and 0 bases off J; junction bases not matched to a gene: 1. Taken from the germline V gene, the CDR1 and CDR2 loops are SGHAT and FQNNGV. Spanning cysteine to phenylalanine, the CDR3 consists of 13 amino acids. Only the CDR3 portion is preserved as DNA: 39 bases, with reading frame beginning at the first base. The intended sense of this specimen's treatment or condition label: live attenuated yellow fever vaccine strain. At each blood-draw timepoint, two biological replicates of bulk PBMCs were obtained. PBMCs were isolated from peripheral blood using a standard Ficoll-Paque protocol. TriZol was used to extract RNA from bulk PBMCs, from CD4 and CD8 fractions, and from dextramer-positive and dextramer-negative fractions.

Sample: PBMCs, taken 5 days after the yellow fever booster vaccination. The chain was built from TRBV11-2 and TRBJ2-3, and TRBD2 matches 7 of the central bases. The receptor was isolated from a man under 40 who received the YFV17D yellow fever vaccine. The sequenced DNA is TGTGCCAGCACGGGGGGTAGCACAGATACGCAGTATTTT. Its protein reads: CASTGGSTDTQYF.